The clone carrying this TCR beta chain was recorded a few times. As yet, its antigen is unknown. Collection of 8.5 to 10 milliliters of peripheral blood was performed for each donor. This specimen belongs to a study of blood T cells in healthy people across ages. The CDR3 is 14 amino acids. Germline V gene lookup returns CDR1 MDHEN and CDR2 SYDVKM. The V segment lost 6 bases and the J segment 0 bases; nucleotides outside the gene matches: 2. Using a J-beta primer mix together with a sample-barcoded 5' primer, a second PCR was run for roughly 6 to 11 cycles. Each of the cDNA molecules was tagged by a template-switch adaptor with 12 random nucleotides. TCRdb used MiXCR to reprocess the 5' RACE reads, holding one entry per CDR3 protein. The table records some 700,000 distinct CDR3 sequences, roughly 44% of them present only once. Whole-study results and caveats: The long-lived group displayed more naive CD4+ cells, plus higher diversity, than the aged donors did.

The TCR was taken from a woman aged 60-75 years in good health. V is TRBV28 and J is TRBJ2-3; 8 bases agree with TRBD1. Sequencing was performed on blood. The CDR3 DNA sequence: TGTGCCAGCAGAGGGACAGGTAGCACAGATACGCAGTATTTT. Protein: CASRGTGSTDTQYF.